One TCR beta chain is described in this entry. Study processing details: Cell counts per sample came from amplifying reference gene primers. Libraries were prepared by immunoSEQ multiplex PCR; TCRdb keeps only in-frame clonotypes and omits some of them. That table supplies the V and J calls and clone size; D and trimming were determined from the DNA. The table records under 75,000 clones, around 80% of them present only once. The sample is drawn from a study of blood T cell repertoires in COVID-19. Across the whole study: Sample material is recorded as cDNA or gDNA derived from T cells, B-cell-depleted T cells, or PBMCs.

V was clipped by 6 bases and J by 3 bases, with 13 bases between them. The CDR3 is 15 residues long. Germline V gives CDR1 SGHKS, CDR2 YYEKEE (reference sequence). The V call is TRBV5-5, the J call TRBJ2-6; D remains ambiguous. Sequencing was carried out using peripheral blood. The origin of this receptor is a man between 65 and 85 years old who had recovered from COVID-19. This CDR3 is CASTVASGGANVLTF. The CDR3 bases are TGTGCCAGCACCGTTGCGTCCGGTGGGGCCAACGTCCTGACTTTC.